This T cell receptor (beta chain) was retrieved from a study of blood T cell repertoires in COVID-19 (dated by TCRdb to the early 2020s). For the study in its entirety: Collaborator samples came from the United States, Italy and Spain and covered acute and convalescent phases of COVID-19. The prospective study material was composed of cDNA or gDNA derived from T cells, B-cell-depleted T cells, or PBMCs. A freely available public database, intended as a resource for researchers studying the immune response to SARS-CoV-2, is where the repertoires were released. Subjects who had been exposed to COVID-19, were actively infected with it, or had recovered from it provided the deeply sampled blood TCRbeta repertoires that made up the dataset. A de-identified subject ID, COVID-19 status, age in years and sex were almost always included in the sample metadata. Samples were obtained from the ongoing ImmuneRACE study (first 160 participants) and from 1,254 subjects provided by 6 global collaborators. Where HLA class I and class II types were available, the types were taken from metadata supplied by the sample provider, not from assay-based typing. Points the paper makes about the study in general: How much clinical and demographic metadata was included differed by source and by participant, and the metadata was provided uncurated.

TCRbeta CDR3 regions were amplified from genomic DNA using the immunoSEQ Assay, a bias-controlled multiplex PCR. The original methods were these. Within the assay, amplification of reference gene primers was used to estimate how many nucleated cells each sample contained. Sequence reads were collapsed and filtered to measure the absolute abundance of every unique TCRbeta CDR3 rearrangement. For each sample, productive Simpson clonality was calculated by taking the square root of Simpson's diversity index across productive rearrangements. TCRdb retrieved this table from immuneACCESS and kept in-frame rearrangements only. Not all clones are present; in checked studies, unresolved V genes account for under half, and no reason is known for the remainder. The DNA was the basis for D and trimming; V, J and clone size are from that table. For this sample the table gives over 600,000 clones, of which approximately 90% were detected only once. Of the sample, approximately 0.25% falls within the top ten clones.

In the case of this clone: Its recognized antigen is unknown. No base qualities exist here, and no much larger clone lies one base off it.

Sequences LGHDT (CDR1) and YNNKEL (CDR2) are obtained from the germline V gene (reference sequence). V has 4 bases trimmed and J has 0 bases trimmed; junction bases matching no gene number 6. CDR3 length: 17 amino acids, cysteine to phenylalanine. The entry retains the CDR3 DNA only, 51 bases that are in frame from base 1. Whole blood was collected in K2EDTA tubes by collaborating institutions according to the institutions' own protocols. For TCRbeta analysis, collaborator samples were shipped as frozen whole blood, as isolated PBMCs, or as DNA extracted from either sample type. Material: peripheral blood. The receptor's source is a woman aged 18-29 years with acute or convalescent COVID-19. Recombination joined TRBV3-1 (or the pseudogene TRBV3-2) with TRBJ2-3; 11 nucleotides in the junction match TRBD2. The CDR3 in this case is CASSPLGTSGSTDTQYF. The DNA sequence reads TGTGCCAGCAGCCCGCTGGGGACTAGCGGAAGCACAGATACGCAGTATTTT.